The 12 T cell receptor beta chains given below trace back to one sample, sequenced in a study of blood T cells in healthy people across ages. The authors ran a second PCR of roughly 6 to 11 cycles using a sample-barcoded 5' primer and a J-beta primer mix. From the 5' RACE reads, TCRdb called clonotypes with MiXCR, one entry per CDR3 protein. The sample yields about 570,000 distinct CDR3 sequences, 25% to 30% seen once. Sequenced: blood. These receptors were obtained from a woman in her seventies in good health.

The rearrangement joins TRBV27 to TRBJ2-5, with 10 nucleotides matching TRBD2. The J call may be in error: the DNA end matches TRBJ2-7 better. The CDR3 runs 15 residues. From germline, CDR1 is MNHEY and CDR2 SMNVEV (reference sequence). This CDR3 is CASSLLAGATYEQYF. CDR3 sequence (DNA): TGTGCCAGCAGTTTACTAGCGGGGGCTACCTACGAGCAGTACTTC.

About this clonotype: At one of its ends the junction is not consistent with the germline gene, which may arise from a read error. V usage is TRBV12-3 or TRBV12-4 and J usage is TRBJ1-5, with D perhaps matching TRBD1 (6 bases). The CDR3 contains 14 residues. The CDR3 region has the DNA TGTGCCCGCAGGAAGGGACATTTCAATCAGCCCCAGCATTTT. Amino acid sequence: CARRKGHFNQPQHF.

A few counts support this clonotype. The chain recombines TRBV5-1 with TRBJ2-2; 8 bases fit TRBD1. This CDR3 has 15 residues. V dropped 4 bases and J dropped 4; count of bases not matched to a gene: 6. Germline V gene sequence: CDR1 SGHRS, CDR2 YFSETQ. CDR3 protein: CASSPDRGFTGELFF. Here the CDR3 DNA reads TGCGCCAGCAGCCCCGACAGGGGATTCACCGGGGAGCTGTTTTTT.

A single count supports this clonotype. The chain carries TRBV7-2 and TRBJ2-1; 7 positions agree with TRBD2. The CDR3 extends over 16 amino acids. The junction had 10 bases not matched to a gene; V was cut back by 3 bases and J by 5 bases. Germline loops: CDR1 SGHTA, CDR2 FQGNSA. CDR3 protein: CASSFFPRGTNNEQFF. DNA for the CDR3: TGTGCCAGCAGCTTCTTCCCACGGGGGACTAACAATGAGCAGTTCTTC.

The V gene is TRBV6-2 or TRBV6-3, the J gene TRBJ1-5, with TRBD1 as a possible D gene (5 bases). Germline assignment: CDR1 MNHEY and CDR2 SVGEGT. There are 15 residues in the CDR3. Trimming took off 4 bases at V and 5 bases at J, with 15 bases between the two ends. The CDR3 bases are TGTGCCAGCAGTTCCACCGGGACGGGAGATCAGCCCCAGCATTTT. Translation gives CASSSTGTGDQPQHF.

The rearrangement joins TRBV7-9 to TRBJ2-1; 7 bases are a match to TRBD1. Germline values: CDR1 SEHNR, CDR2 FQNEAQ (reference sequence). This CDR3 contains 15 residues. V dropped 5 bases and J dropped 5; count of bases not matched to a gene: 9. CDR3 residues: CASSPLRGPHNEQFF. DNA for the CDR3: TGTGCCAGCAGCCCTTTGAGGGGGCCACACAATGAGCAGTTCTTC.

V is TRBV15 and J is TRBJ2-5, with no clear D. Trimming shortened V by 0 bases and J by 12 bases, and 17 bases separated the two germline ends. CDR1 and CDR2 (germline): LNHNV, YYDKDF (reference sequence). This CDR3 comprises 14 residues. For the CDR3, the DNA is TGTGCCACCAGCAGAGATTTTAGACCGCCCTGGGAGTACTTC. Its translation is CATSRDFRPPWEYF.

Ten or more counts support this clonotype. V gene TRBV29-1 combines with J gene TRBJ2-4; D might be TRBD1 (5 bases). This CDR3 is 11 amino acids long. The germline V and J ends were trimmed by 4 bases and 6 bases, with 7 bases remaining between them. Germline loops: CDR1 SQVTM, CDR2 ANQGSEA. The CDR3 sequence is CSVGTGNIQYF. The CDR3 DNA reads as TGCAGCGTTGGTACAGGAAACATTCAGTACTTC.

This clonotype appeared a few times. The V gene is TRBV3-1, the J gene TRBJ1-6; D is unresolved. Deletions cut 1 base from V and 7 bases from J, with 11 bases between. The CDR3 spans 15 residues. Germline V gene sequence: CDR1 LGHDT, CDR2 YNNKEL (reference sequence). The CDR3 sequence: CASSQGGSLNSPLHF. The CDR3 coding sequence is TGTGCCAGCAGCCAAGGCGGCAGCCTAAATTCACCCCTCCACTTT.

The rearrangement links TRBV5-1 to TRBJ2-7; D unresolved. Germline CDR1 reads SGHRS; CDR2 reads YFSETQ. This CDR3 is 11 amino acids long. V dropped 1 base and J dropped 6 bases, with 5 bases sitting between them. The CDR3 here is CASSLLIEQYF. The CDR3 DNA is TGCGCCAGCAGCTTGCTAATCGAGCAGTACTTC.

This clonotype was observed many times. The V gene is TRBV20-1, the J gene TRBJ2-5; possibly TRBD1 for D (5 bases). Between the trimmed V and J ends, which lost 3 bases and 2 bases, there was a span of 13 bases. The CDR3 spans 14 residues. Germline V gene lookup returns CDR1 DFQATT and CDR2 SNEGSKA (reference sequence). In nucleotides, the CDR3 is TGCAGTGCTAGGGTCACAGGATATCAAGAGACCCAGTACTTC. Residues: CSARVTGYQETQYF.

V gene TRBV7-2 combines with J gene TRBJ2-5, with D uncertain. The J call may be mistaken, given a closer DNA end match to TRBJ2-1. This CDR3 contains 12 residues. Germline V lookup: CDR1 SGHTA, CDR2 FQGNSA. The DNA of the CDR3 is TGTGCCAGCAGCTTAATGTCGGCTGAGCAGTTCTTC. Translating gives CASSLMSAEQFF.